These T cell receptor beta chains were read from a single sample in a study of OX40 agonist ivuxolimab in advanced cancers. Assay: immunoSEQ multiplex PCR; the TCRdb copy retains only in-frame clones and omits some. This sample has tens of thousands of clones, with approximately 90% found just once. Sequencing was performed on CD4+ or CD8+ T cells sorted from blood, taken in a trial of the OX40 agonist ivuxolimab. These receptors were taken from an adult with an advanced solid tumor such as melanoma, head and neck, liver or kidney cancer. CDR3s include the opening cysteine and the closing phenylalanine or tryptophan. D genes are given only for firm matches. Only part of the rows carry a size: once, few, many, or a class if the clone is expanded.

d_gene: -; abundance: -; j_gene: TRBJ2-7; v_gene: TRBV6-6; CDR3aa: CASRPPREGGEQYF; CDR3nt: TGTGCCAGCAGACCCCCCCGGGAAGGTGGAGAGCAGTACTTC
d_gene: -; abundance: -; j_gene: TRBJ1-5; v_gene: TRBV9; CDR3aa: CASSAAGGGNQPQHF; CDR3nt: TGTGCCAGCAGCGCCGCAGGTGGGGGCAATCAGCCCCAGCATTTT
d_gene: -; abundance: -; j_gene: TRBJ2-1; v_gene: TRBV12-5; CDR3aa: CASGLVEGSEQFF; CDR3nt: TGTGCTAGTGGTTTGGTGGAGGGAAGCGAGCAGTTCTTC
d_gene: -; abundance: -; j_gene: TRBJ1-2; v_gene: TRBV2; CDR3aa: CASSSFTGSANYGYTF; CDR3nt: TGTGCCAGCAGCTCTTTTACAGGGTCTGCTAACTATGGCTACACCTTC
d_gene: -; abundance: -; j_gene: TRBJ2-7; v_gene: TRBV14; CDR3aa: CASSHRTQSGEQYF; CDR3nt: TGTGCCAGCAGCCACCGGACCCAATCAGGCGAGCAGTACTTC
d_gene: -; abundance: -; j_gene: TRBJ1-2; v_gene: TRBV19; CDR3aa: CASSIDRAAVQNYGYTF; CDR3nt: TGTGCCAGTAGTATAGATCGGGCGGCAGTCCAGAACTATGGCTACACCTTC
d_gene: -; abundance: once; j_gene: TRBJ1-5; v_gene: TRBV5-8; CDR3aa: CASSKPTGQNQPQHF; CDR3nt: TGTGCCAGCAGCAAACCGACAGGTCAAAATCAGCCCCAGCATTTT
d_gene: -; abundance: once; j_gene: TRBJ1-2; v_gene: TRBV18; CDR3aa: CASSLNRDGYTF; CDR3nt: TGTGCCAGCTCACTTAACAGGGATGGCTACACCTTC
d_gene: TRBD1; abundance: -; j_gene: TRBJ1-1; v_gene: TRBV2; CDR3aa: CASRALQGLNTEAFF; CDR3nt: TGTGCCAGCAGGGCCTTACAGGGGTTGAACACTGAAGCTTTCTTT
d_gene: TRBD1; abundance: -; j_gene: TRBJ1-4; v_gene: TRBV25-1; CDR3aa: CASSVWTGALEKLFF; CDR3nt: TGTGCCAGCAGTGTCTGGACAGGGGCATTAGAAAAACTGTTTTTT
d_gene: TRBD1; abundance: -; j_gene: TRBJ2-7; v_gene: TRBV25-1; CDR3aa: CASSAAGTGSYEQYF; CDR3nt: TGTGCCAGCAGTGCCGCCGGGACAGGCTCCTACGAGCAGTACTTC
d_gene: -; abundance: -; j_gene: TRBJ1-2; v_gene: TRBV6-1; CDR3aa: CASSEAEGAPGYTF; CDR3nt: TGTGCCAGCAGTGAAGCAGAGGGCGCCCCGGGCTACACCTTC
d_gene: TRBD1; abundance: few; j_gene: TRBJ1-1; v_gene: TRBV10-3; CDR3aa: CAIRQQGGENTEAFF; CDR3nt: TGTGCCATCAGACAACAGGGGGGTGAGAACACTGAAGCTTTCTTT
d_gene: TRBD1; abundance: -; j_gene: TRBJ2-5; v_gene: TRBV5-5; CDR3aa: CASSRQGGETQYF; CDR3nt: TGTGCCAGCAGCCGACAGGGTGGGGAGACCCAGTACTTC
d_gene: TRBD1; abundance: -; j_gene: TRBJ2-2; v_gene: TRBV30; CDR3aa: CAWSGQGGTGELFF; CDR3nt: TGTGCCTGGAGCGGACAGGGAGGCACCGGGGAGCTGTTTTTT
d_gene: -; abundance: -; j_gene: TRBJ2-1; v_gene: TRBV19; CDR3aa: CASSENEQFF; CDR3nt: TGTGCCAGTAGTGAGAATGAGCAGTTCTTC
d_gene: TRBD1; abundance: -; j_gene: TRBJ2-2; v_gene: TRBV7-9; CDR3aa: CASRLGQGKPGELFF; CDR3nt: TGTGCCAGCAGGCTGGGACAGGGAAAACCGGGGGAGCTGTTTTTT
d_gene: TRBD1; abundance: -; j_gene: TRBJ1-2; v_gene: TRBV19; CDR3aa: CATGPGDSGVRYTF; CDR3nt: TGTGCCACAGGACCGGGGGACAGTGGTGTCCGCTACACCTTC
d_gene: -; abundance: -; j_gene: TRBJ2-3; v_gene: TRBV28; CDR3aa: CASSPSQVQGQYF; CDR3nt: TGTGCCAGCAGTCCGTCACAGGTTCAGGGGCAGTATTTT
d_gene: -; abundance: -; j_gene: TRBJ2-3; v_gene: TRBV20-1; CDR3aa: CSTLDGGTQYF; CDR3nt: TGCAGTACCCTGGATGGAGGTACGCAGTATTTT
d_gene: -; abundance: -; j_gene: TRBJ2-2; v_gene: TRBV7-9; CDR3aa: CASSFSPPGTLNTGELFF; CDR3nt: TGTGCCAGCAGCTTCTCTCCACCCGGGACACTGAACACCGGGGAGCTGTTTTTT
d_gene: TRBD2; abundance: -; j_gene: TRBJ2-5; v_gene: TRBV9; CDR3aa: CASSATSGQETQYF; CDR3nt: TGTGCCAGCAGCGCCACTAGCGGACAAGAGACCCAGTACTTC
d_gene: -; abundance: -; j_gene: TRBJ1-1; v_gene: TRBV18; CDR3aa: CASSPTDNTEAFF; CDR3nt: TGTGCCAGCTCACCCACGGACAACACTGAAGCTTTCTTT
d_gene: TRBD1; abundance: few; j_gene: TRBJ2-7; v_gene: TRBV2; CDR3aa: CASSRQGTGEQYF; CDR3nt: TGTGCCAGCAGTCGACAGGGAACGGGCGAGCAGTACTTC
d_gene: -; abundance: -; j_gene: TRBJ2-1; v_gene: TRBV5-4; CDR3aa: CASSLVSGPLQQFF; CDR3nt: TGTGCCAGCAGCTTGGTTTCGGGCCCCTTGCAACAGTTCTTC
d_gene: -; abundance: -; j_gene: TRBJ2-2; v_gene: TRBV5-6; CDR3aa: CASEPNLGGNSGELFF; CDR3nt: TGTGCCAGCGAACCGAACCTGGGTGGGAATTCAGGGGAGCTGTTTTTT
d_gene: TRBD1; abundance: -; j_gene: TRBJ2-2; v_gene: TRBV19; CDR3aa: CASRVQGAGELFF; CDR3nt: TGTGCCAGTAGGGTGCAGGGGGCAGGGGAGCTGTTTTTT
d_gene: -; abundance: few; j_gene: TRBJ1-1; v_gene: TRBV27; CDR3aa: CASSLEWGMNTEAFF; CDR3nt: TGTGCCAGCAGTTTAGAGTGGGGAATGAACACTGAAGCTTTCTTT
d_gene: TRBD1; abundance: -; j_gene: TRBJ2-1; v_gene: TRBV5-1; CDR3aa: CASSPTQGALNEQFF; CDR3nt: TGCGCCAGCAGCCCGACACAGGGGGCCCTGAATGAGCAGTTCTTC
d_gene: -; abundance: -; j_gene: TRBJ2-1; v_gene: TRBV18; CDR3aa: CASSPPGTYNEQFF; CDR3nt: TGTGCCAGCTCACCACCCGGGACTTACAATGAGCAGTTCTTC
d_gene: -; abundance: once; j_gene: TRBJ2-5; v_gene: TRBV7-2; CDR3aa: CASSSNLLETQYF; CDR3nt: TGTGCCAGCAGCTCAAACCTCCTTGAGACCCAGTACTTC
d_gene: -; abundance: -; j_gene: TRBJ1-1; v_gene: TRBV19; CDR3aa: CASSRGGGMNTEAFF; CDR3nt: TGTGCCAGTAGTCGGGGAGGGGGGATGAACACTGAAGCTTTCTTT
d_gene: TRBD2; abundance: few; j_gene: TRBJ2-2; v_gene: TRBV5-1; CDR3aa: CASSRNGGDTGELFF; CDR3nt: TGCGCCAGCAGCCGAAACGGGGGGGACACCGGGGAGCTGTTTTTT
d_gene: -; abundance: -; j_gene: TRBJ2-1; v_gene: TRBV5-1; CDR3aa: CASSWGVDSGQFF; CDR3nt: TGCGCCAGCAGCTGGGGGGTGGACTCGGGGCAGTTCTTC
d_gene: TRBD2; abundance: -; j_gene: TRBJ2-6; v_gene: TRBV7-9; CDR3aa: CASSSRLAGMGPGANVLTF; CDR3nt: TGTGCCAGCAGCTCCCGACTAGCGGGGATGGGGCCTGGGGCCAACGTCCTGACTTTC
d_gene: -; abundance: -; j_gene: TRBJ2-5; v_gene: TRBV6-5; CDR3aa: CASSRGHAETQYF; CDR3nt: TGTGCCAGCAGCAGGGGCCACGCGGAGACCCAGTACTTC
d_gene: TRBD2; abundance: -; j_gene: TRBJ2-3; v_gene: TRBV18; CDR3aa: CASSASGLSTDTQYF; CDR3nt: TGTGCCAGCTCAGCTAGCGGGCTTAGCACAGATACGCAGTATTTT
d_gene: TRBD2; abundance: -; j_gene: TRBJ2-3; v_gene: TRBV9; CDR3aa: CASSVGLGGGTDTQYF; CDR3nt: TGTGCCAGCAGCGTAGGCCTCGGGGGGGGCACAGATACGCAGTATTTT
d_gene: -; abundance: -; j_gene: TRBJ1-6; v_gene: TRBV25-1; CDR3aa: CASSDVPQRGNSPLHF; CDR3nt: TGTGCCAGCAGTGATGTGCCTCAAAGAGGCAATTCACCCCTCCACTTT
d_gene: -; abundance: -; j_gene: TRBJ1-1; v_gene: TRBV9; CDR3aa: CASSVGGDTEAFF; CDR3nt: TGTGCCAGCAGCGTAGGTGGGGACACTGAAGCTTTCTTT
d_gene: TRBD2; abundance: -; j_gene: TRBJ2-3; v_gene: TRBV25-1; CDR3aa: CASGLAGDTQYF; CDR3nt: TGTGCCAGCGGACTAGCAGGAGATACGCAGTATTTT
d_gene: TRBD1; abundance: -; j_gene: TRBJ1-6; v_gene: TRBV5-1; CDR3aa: CASSSPGQGNSPLHF; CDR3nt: TGCGCCAGCAGCTCACCGGGACAGGGAAATTCACCCCTCCACTTT
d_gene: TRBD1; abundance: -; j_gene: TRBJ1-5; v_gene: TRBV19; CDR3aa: CATGARGRRQPQHF; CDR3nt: TGTGCCACCGGGGCCAGGGGGCGCAGGCAGCCCCAGCATTTT
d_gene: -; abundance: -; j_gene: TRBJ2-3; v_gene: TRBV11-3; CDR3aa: CASSKGIGTGDTQYF; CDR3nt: TGTGCCAGCAGCAAAGGGATAGGGACCGGAGATACGCAGTATTTT
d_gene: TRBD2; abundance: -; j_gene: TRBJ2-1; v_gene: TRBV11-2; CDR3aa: CASSLEFSGGAEQFF; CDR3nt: TGTGCCAGCAGCTTAGAATTTTCGGGAGGGGCTGAGCAGTTCTTC
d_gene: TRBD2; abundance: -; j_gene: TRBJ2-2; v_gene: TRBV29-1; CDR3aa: CSVPTSGRGHTGELFF; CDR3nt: TGCAGCGTTCCCACTAGCGGCCGGGGCCACACCGGGGAGCTGTTTTTT
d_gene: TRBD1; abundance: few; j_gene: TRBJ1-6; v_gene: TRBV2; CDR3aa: CASSEGDRSNSPLHF; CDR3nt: TGTGCCAGCAGTGAAGGGGACAGGAGTAATTCACCCCTCCACTTT
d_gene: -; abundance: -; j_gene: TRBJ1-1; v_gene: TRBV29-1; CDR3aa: CSVPRSAGVRRTNTEAFF; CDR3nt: TGCAGCGTTCCAAGATCAGCCGGGGTGAGGCGGACGAACACTGAAGCTTTCTTT
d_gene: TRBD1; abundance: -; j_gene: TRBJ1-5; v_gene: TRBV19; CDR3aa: CASSALDRGIRSNQPQHF; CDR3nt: TGTGCCAGTAGTGCGTTGGACAGGGGAATTCGGAGCAATCAGCCCCAGCATTTT
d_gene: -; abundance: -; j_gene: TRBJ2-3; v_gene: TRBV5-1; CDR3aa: CASSLEVKPQYF; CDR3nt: TGCGCCAGCAGCTTGGAGGTTAAGCCGCAGTATTTT
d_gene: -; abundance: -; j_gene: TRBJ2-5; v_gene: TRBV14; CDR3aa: CASSRSFQETQYF; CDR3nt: TGTGCCAGCAGCCGGAGTTTCCAAGAGACCCAGTACTTC
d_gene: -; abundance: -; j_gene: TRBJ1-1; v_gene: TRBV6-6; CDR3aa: CASKRPMNTEAFF; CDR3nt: TGTGCCAGCAAGAGGCCTATGAACACTGAAGCTTTCTTT
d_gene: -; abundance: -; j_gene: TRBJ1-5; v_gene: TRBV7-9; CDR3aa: CASSLYGANEQPQHF; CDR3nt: TGTGCCAGCAGCTTATACGGGGCGAATGAACAGCCCCAGCATTTT
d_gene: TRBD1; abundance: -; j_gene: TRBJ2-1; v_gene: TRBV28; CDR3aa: CASRPPGQGIHEQFF; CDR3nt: TGTGCCAGCAGGCCTCCGGGACAGGGGATCCATGAGCAGTTCTTC
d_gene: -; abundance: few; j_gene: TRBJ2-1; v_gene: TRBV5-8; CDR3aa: CASSRTVGGYNEQFF; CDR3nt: TGTGCCAGCAGCCGGACGGTTGGCGGGTACAATGAGCAGTTCTTC
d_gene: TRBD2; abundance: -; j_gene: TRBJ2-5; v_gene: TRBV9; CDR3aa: CASSQGLAGAQETQYF; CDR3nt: TGTGCCAGCAGCCAGGGACTAGCGGGAGCCCAAGAGACCCAGTACTTC
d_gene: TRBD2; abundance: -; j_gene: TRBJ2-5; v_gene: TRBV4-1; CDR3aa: CASSQDQGGGLAGKQETQYF; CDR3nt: TGCGCCAGCAGCCAAGATCAGGGAGGAGGACTAGCGGGAAAACAAGAGACCCAGTACTTC
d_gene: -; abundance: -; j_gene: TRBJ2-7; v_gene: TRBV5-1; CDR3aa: CASSPRDTDYEQYF; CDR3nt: TGCGCCAGCAGCCCTCGGGACACAGACTACGAGCAGTACTTC